This T cell receptor beta chain was observed in a study of blood T cells in healthy people across ages. As for the study in general: Per two T cells, template switching captured roughly one barcoded beta molecule.

Per germline, CDR1 LNHNV and CDR2 YYDKDF (reference sequence). This CDR3 is 11 amino acids long. On this clonotype itself: Its ends do not fully match the called genes, so a read error is possible.

A second PCR, run for about 6 to 11 cycles, used a sample-barcoded 5' primer plus a J-beta primer mix. Every molecule of cDNA carried a tag from a template-switch adaptor with 12 random nucleotides. TCRdb redid the calling of the 5' RACE reads with MiXCR, one entry per CDR3 protein. The sample gives roughly 1.9 million distinct CDR3 sequences, 39% of which show up once; 20% to 25% is in the top ten. The chain has TRBV15 and TRBJ2-1; D not resolved. The sequenced sample was blood. This sequence originates from a human donor in good health. In DNA form, the CDR3 reads TGTGCCACCAAATTTCTGAATGAGCGGTTCTTC. Translating it yields CATKFLNERFF.